This entry describes one TCR beta chain. Full-length variable regions came from constant-region reverse primers plus semi-nested Nested Universal Primer A PCR. TCRdb independently ran MiXCR on the 5' RACE reads; one entry per CDR3 protein. Of approximately 5,400 distinct CDR3 sequences listed, 40% to 60% are singletons. The CDR3 runs 16 residues. Germline values: CDR1 MNHEY, CDR2 SVGAGI. Trimming shortened V by 2 bases and J by 2 bases, and 16 bases separated the two germline ends. The sequencing input was memory CD4+ T cells sorted from blood. Subset meaning: memory CD4+ T cells, CD4+CD45RO+CD25-. The TCR comes from a female donor with breast cancer. The V gene is TRBV6-5, the J gene TRBJ2-7; a weak D match, TRBD2 (6 bases). The CDR3 nucleotides are TGTGCCAGCAGTTACGGGGTAGCGGATCTAACCTACGAGCAGTACTTC. Its translation: CASSYGVADLTYEQYF.